The present T cell receptor (beta chain) was sequenced within a study of cytomegalovirus exposure and HLA in healthy donors. Primers for the PCR totalled 60 Vbeta and 13 Jbeta. Here immunoSEQ multiplex PCR was the method, and the copy in TCRdb shows in-frame clones only, minus some. The table records fewer than 200,000 clones, approximately 77% of them present only once. This CDR3 comprises 14 residues. Germline CDR1 and CDR2: SGHRS and YFSETQ. V was trimmed by 0 bases and J by 3 bases, leaving 10 bases between them. The rearrangement uses TRBV5-1 and TRBJ2-7; D not resolved. The sequence derives from a male donor in good health and CMV-seropositive. Sequencing used PBMCs. CDR3 DNA: TGCGCCAGCAGCTTGGCCCCGGTCCGCTACGAGCAGTACTTC. Its protein is CASSLAPVRYEQYF. The whole variable domain, filled in from reference TRBV5-1 and TRBJ2-7, reads KAGVTQTPRYLIKTRGQQVTLSCSPISGHRSVSWYQQTPGQGLQFLFEYFSETQRNKGNFPGRFSGRQFSNSRSEMNVSTLELGDSALYLCASSLAPVRYEQYFGPGTRLTVT.